Listed below are T cell receptor beta chains from one sample, sequenced in a study of T cell changes during pregnancy in multiple sclerosis. The table came from immunoSEQ multiplex PCR; TCRdb's copy has only in-frame clones and leaves some out. The sample records about 88,000 clones, about 92% being singletons. The specimen was peripheral blood, collected in the first trimester of pregnancy. The source is a female donor with multiple sclerosis, enrolled in a pregnancy study. The CDR3 runs from the conserved cysteine through the conserved F or W. D genes are given only for firm matches. Size is omitted from some rows. Given values are once, few, many or a class for expanded clones.

clone_size: -
v_call: TRBV19
d_call: TRBD1
j_call: TRBJ2-3
cdr3_aa: CASSIEDRGRTDTQYF
cdr3_nt: TGTGCCAGTAGTATAGAGGACAGGGGGCGGACAGATACGCAGTATTTT

clone_size: few
v_call: TRBV5-6
d_call: -
j_call: TRBJ1-2
cdr3_aa: CASRTRGHFVHGYTF
cdr3_nt: TGTGCCAGCAGAACAAGGGGACATTTTGTACATGGCTACACCTTC

clone_size: -
v_call: TRBV7-2
d_call: -
j_call: TRBJ2-3
cdr3_aa: CASSWTFTDTQYF
cdr3_nt: TGTGCCAGCAGTTGGACATTCACAGATACGCAGTATTTT

clone_size: -
v_call: TRBV10-3
d_call: -
j_call: TRBJ2-2
cdr3_aa: CATRTDTGELFF
cdr3_nt: TGTGCCACCCGCACGGACACCGGGGAGCTGTTTTTT

clone_size: -
v_call: TRBV7-6
d_call: TRBD1
j_call: TRBJ2-7
cdr3_aa: CASSLAGSGTGGYEQYF
cdr3_nt: TGTGCCAGCAGCTTAGCGGGGTCCGGGACAGGGGGCTACGAGCAGTACTTC

clone_size: once
v_call: TRBV19
d_call: TRBD1
j_call: TRBJ1-1
cdr3_aa: CASRGQGFTEAFF
cdr3_nt: TGTGCCAGTAGGGGACAGGGATTTACTGAAGCTTTCTTT

clone_size: -
v_call: TRBV25-1
d_call: TRBD2
j_call: TRBJ2-3
cdr3_aa: CASSATSVWDTQYF
cdr3_nt: TGTGCCAGCAGTGCTACTAGCGTATGGGATACGCAGTATTTT

clone_size: -
v_call: TRBV5-1
d_call: -
j_call: TRBJ2-3
cdr3_aa: CASSLLGGGTDTQYF
cdr3_nt: TGCGCCAGCAGCTTGTTGGGGGGTGGTACAGATACGCAGTATTTT

clone_size: once
v_call: TRBV9
d_call: -
j_call: TRBJ1-2
cdr3_aa: CASSVGRGGYTF
cdr3_nt: TGTGCCAGCAGCGTAGGAAGGGGTGGCTACACCTTC

clone_size: -
v_call: TRBV4-3
d_call: TRBD2
j_call: TRBJ2-2
cdr3_aa: CASSAEISGTTGELFF
cdr3_nt: TGCGCCAGCAGCGCGGAGATCAGCGGGACCACCGGGGAGCTGTTTTTT

clone_size: -
v_call: TRBV27
d_call: TRBD2
j_call: TRBJ2-7
cdr3_aa: CASSSGVRYEQYF
cdr3_nt: TGTGCCAGCAGTAGCGGGGTGAGGTACGAGCAGTACTTC

clone_size: -
v_call: TRBV7-9
d_call: -
j_call: TRBJ2-3
cdr3_aa: CASSLDGSLSGDTQYF
cdr3_nt: TGTGCCAGCAGCTTGGACGGGAGTCTCTCGGGAGATACGCAGTATTTT

clone_size: -
v_call: TRBV7-8
d_call: -
j_call: TRBJ2-1
cdr3_aa: CASSGYSGDEYNEQFF
cdr3_nt: TGTGCCAGCAGCGGTTATAGCGGAGACGAGTACAATGAGCAGTTCTTC

clone_size: -
v_call: TRBV4-1
d_call: TRBD2
j_call: TRBJ2-3
cdr3_aa: CASSHGRRGGNTDTQYF
cdr3_nt: TGCGCCAGCAGCCATGGCCGTCGGGGGGGAAACACAGATACGCAGTATTTT

clone_size: -
v_call: TRBV5-1
d_call: -
j_call: TRBJ1-3
cdr3_aa: CASTSAVGSENTIYF
cdr3_nt: TGCGCCAGCACCTCTGCCGTAGGGAGTGAAAACACCATATATTTT

clone_size: -
v_call: TRBV6-5
d_call: TRBD1
j_call: TRBJ1-2
cdr3_aa: CASRETGAILSSF
cdr3_nt: TGTGCCAGCAGGGAGACAGGGGCGATTCTGAGCTCCTTC

clone_size: -
v_call: TRBV5-1
d_call: TRBD1
j_call: TRBJ2-7
cdr3_aa: CASRSRGQSYEQYF
cdr3_nt: TGCGCCAGCAGGTCGAGGGGGCAGAGCTACGAGCAGTACTTC